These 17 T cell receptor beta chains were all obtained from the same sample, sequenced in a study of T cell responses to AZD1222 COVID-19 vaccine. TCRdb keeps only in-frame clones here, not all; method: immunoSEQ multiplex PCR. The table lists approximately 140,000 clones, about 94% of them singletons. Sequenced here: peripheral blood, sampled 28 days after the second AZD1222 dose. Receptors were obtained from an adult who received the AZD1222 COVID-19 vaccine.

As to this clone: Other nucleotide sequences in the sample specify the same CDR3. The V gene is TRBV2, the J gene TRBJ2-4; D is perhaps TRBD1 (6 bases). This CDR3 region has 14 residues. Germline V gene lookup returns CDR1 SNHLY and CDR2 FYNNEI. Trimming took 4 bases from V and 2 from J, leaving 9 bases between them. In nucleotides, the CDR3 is TGTGCCAGCAGTGTCCAGGGGACCAAAAACATTCAGTACTTC. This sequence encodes CASSVQGTKNIQYF.

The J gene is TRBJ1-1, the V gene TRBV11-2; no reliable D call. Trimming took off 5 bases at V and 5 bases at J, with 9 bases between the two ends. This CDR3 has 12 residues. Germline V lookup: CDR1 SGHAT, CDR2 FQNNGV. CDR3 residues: CASSPRGTEAFF. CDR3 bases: TGTGCCAGCAGCCCCCGGGGTACTGAAGCTTTCTTT. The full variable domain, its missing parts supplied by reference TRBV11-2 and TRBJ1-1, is EAGVAQSPRYKIIEKRQSVAFWCNPISGHATLYWYQQILGQGPKLLIQFQNNGVVDDSQLPKDRFSAERLKGVDSTLKIQPAKLEDSAVYLCASSPRGTEAFFGQGTRLTVV.

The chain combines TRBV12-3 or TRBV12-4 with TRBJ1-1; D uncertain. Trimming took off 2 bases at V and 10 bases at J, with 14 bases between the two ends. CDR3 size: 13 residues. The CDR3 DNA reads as TGTGCCAGCAGTTTATACGGTTTCGAGGGAGCTTTCTTT. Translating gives CASSLYGFEGAFF.

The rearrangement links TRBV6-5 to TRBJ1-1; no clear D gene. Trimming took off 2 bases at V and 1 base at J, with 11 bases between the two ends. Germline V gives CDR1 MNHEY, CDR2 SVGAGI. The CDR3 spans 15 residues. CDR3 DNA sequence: TGTGCCAGCAGTTACACCTCGGCGGGGAACACTGAAGCTTTCTTT. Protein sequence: CASSYTSAGNTEAFF.

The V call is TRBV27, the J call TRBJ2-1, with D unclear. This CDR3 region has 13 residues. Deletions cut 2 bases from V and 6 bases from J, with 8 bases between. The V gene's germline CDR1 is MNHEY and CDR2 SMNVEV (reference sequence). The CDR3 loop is CASSLATPNEQFF. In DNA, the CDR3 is TGTGCCAGCAGTTTAGCGACTCCCAATGAGCAGTTCTTC.

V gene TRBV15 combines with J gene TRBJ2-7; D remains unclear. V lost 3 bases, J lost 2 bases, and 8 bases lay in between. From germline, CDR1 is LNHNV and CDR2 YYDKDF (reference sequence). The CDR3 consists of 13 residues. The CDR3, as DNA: TGTGCCACCAGCAGTGGGGAAACCTACGAGCAGTACTTC. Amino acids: CATSSGETYEQYF.

The CDR3 region has the DNA TGTGCCAGCAGCTTAGCTGGAGGCTACAATGAGCAGTTCTTC. This encodes CASSLAGGYNEQFF. V gene TRBV7-9 combines with J gene TRBJ2-1; D might be TRBD2 (5 bases). The CDR3 sequence is 14 residues long. Trimming removed 0 bases at V and 3 bases at J, with 6 bases between. Germline V gene lookup returns CDR1 SEHNR and CDR2 FQNEAQ (reference sequence).

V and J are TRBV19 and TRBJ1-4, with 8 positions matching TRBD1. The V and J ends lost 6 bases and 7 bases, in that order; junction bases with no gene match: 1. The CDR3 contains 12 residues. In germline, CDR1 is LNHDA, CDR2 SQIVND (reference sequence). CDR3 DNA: TGTGCCAGTAGGACAGGGGTTGAAAAACTGTTTTTT. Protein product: CASRTGVEKLFF.

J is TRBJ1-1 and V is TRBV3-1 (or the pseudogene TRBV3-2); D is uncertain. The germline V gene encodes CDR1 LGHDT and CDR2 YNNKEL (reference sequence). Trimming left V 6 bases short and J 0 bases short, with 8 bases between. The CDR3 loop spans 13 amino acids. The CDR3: CASSKGVNTEAFF. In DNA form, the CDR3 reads TGTGCCAGCAGTAAAGGAGTGAACACTGAAGCTTTCTTT.

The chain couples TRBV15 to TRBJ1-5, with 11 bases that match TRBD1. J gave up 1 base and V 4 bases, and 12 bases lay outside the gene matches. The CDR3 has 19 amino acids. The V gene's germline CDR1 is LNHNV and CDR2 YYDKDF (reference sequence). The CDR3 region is CATSMGTGGMWGSNQPQHF. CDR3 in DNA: TGTGCCACCAGCATGGGGACAGGGGGAATGTGGGGGAGCAATCAGCCCCAGCATTTT.

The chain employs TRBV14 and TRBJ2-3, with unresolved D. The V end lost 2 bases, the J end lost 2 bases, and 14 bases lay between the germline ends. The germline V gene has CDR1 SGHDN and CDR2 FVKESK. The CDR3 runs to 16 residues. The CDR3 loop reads CASSQLFGRYTDTQYF. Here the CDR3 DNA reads TGTGCCAGCAGCCAACTGTTTGGCCGCTACACAGATACGCAGTATTTT.

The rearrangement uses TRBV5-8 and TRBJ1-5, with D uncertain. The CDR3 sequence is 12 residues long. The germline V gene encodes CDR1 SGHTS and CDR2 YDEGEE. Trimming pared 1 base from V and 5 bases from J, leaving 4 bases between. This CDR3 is CASSLRDQPQHF. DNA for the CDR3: TGTGCCAGCAGCTTGAGAGATCAGCCCCAGCATTTT.

The CDR3 coding sequence is TGTGCCAGCAGTTACGAGCAGGGCACAGATACGCAGTATTTT. Translating it yields CASSYEQGTDTQYF. The gene calls are TRBV6-5 and TRBJ2-3; D ambiguous. The germline CDR1 and CDR2 sequences are MNHEY and SVGAGI. There are 14 residues in the CDR3. V was pared by 2 bases and J by 1 base, with 7 bases between.

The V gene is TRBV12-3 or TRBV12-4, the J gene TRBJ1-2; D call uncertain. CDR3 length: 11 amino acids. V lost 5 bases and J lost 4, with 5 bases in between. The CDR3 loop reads CASSEGYGYTF. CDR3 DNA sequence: TGTGCCAGCAGTGAGGGCTATGGCTACACCTTC.

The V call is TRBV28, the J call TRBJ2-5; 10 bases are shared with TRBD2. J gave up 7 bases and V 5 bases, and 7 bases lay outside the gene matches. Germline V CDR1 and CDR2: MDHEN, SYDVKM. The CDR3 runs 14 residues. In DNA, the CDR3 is TGTGCCAGCAGTCAAACTAGCGGGGAGGGGACCCAGTACTTC. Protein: CASSQTSGEGTQYF.

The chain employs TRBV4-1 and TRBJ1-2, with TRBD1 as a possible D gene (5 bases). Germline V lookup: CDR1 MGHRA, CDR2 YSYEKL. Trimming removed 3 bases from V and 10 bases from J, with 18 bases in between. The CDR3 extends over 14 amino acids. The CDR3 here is CASSHLLGDLYYTF. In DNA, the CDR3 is TGCGCCAGCAGCCACCTCCTGGGGGACTTATACTACACCTTC.

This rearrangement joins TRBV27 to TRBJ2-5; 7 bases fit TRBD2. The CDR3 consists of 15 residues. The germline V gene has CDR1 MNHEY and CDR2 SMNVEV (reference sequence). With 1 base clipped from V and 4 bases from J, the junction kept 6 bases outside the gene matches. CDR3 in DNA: TGTGCCAGCAGTTTATGGGGGAGGGCCGTAGAGACCCAGTACTTC. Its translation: CASSLWGRAVETQYF.